This record covers a single TCR beta chain. The data were produced by immunoSEQ multiplex PCR, yet TCRdb's version contains in-frame clones alone and is incomplete. The sample has hundreds of thousands of clones; 80% to 90% are singletons. The CDR3 totals 15 residues. Germline CDR1 reads SGDLS; CDR2 reads YYNGEE. The V gene end was trimmed by 2 bases and the J gene end by 2 bases; junction bases not matched to a gene: 5. This entry comes from a study of blood T cell repertoires in COVID-19. Study-wide context: There were acute and convalescent COVID-19 samples, and they came from the United States, Italy and Spain.

Sequenced material: peripheral blood. The J gene is TRBJ2-7, the V gene TRBV9, with TRBD1 identical over 9 bases. This clonotype was sampled from a woman between 18 and 30 years old with acute or convalescent COVID-19. CDR3 residues: CASSVRDRETYEQYF. CDR3 sequence (DNA): TGTGCCAGCAGCGTCCGGGACAGGGAAACCTACGAGCAGTACTTC.